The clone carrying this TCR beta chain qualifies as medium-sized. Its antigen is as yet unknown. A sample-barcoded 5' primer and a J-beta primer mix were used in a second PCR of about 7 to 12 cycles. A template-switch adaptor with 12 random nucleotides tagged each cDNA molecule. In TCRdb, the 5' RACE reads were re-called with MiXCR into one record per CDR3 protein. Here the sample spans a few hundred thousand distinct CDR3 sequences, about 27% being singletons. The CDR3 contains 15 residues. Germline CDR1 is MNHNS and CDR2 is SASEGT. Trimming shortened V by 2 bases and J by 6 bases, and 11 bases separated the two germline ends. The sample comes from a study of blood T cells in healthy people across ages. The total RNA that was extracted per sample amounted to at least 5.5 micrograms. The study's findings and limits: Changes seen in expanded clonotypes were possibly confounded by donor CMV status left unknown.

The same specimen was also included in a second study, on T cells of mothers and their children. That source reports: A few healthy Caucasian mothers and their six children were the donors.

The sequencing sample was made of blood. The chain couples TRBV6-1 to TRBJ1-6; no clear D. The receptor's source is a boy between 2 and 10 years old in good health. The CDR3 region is CASSELEGANSPLHF. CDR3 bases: TGTGCCAGCAGTGAATTGGAGGGAGCTAATTCACCCCTCCACTTT.